These 2 T cell receptor beta chains share one sample of origin, sequenced in a study of OX40 agonist ivuxolimab in advanced cancers. Repertoires were generated with immunoSEQ multiplex PCR, while TCRdb's copy carries only in-frame clones and drops some. The table records approximately 80,000 clones, about 93% of them present only once. The sample here was CD4+ or CD8+ T cells sorted from blood, taken in a trial of the OX40 agonist ivuxolimab. The receptors here all came from an adult with an advanced solid tumor such as melanoma, head and neck, liver or kidney cancer.

This clone was observed once. The CDR3 sequence is CASSISGANVLTF. CDR3 nucleotide sequence: TGTGCCAGCTCGATCTCTGGGGCCAACGTCCTGACTTTC. The V and J genes are TRBV27 and TRBJ2-6; D call uncertain. Trimming left V 8 bases short and J 0 bases short, with 5 bases between. The germline gives CDR1 MNHEY, CDR2 SMNVEV (reference sequence). CDR3 length equals 13 residues.

The chain employs TRBV28 and TRBJ2-2; tentatively, D is TRBD1 (5 bases). The ends were cut back, 8 bases at V and 2 bases at J, with 9 bases in the middle. This CDR3 spans 13 amino acids. Germline CDR1 is MDHEN and CDR2 is SYDVKM. CDR3: CASRTFNTGELFF. The CDR3 DNA reads TGTGCCAGCCGGACATTCAACACCGGGGAGCTGTTTTTT.